This T cell receptor beta chain was identified during a study of blood T cell repertoires in COVID-19. As for the study in general: The United States, Italy and Spain provided the acute and convalescent COVID-19 samples. Nucleic acid was either cDNA or gDNA, and it came from T cells, B-cell-depleted T cells, or PBMCs.

Patients in Seattle were enrolled during active infection, then followed longitudinally. How the authors handled the data: Amplification with reference gene primers provided the estimates of nucleated cell counts. The data were produced by immunoSEQ multiplex PCR, yet TCRdb's version contains in-frame clones alone and is incomplete. V, J and clone size are those of that table, while D and trimming were read from the DNA. This table has about 69,000 clones, 70% to 85% appearing once. CDR1 and CDR2 from the germline V gene are SGHRS and YFSETQ. CDR3 length: 14 amino acids. V shed 9 bases and J 6 bases; nucleotides not matched to a gene: 8.

V and J are TRBV5-1 and TRBJ2-1; 11 bases are shared with TRBD2. The receptor comes from a middle-aged man with COVID-19, enrolled during active disease. What was sequenced was peripheral blood. This CDR3 is CATHSGGAANEQFF. CDR3 bases: TGCGCCACCCATAGCGGGGGGGCCGCCAATGAGCAGTTCTTC.